Presented here are 9 T cell receptor beta chains from one specimen sequenced in a study of neurological immune-mediated disorders. TCRdb re-called the 5' RACE reads through MiXCR, storing one row per CDR3 protein. In the table there are about 59,000 distinct CDR3 sequences, 24% of which are singletons. Time point noted: technical triplicate 2. Sequences were obtained from PBMCs. All receptors come from a man aged 60-69 years with HTLV-1-associated myelopathy (HAM/TSP).

This clonotype was detected many times. This chain uses TRBV5-4 with TRBJ1-6; 9 positions match TRBD1. The CDR3 runs 16 residues. The germline CDR1 and CDR2 sequences are SGHNT and YYREEE (reference sequence). V lost 4 bases and J lost 8; bases outside the gene matches: 10. CDR3 nucleotides: TGTGCCAGCAGCCGGACGTCGGGACAGGGTTATTCACCCCTCCACTTT. It specifies CASSRTSGQGYSPLHF. Filled out from reference TRBV5-4 and TRBJ1-6, the complete variable domain reads ETGVTQSPTHLIKTRGQQVTLRCSSQSGHNTVSWYQQALGQGPQFIFQYYREEENGRGNFPPRFSGLQFPNYSSELNVNALELDDSALYLCASSRTSGQGYSPLHFGNGTRLTVT.

In its sample, this clonotype was seen many times. The chain joins TRBV12-3 or TRBV12-4 to TRBJ1-3; D is possibly TRBD1 (5 bases). The CDR3 is made up of 12 amino acids. The V and J ends lost 7 bases and 8 bases respectively, with 12 bases between them. DNA of the CDR3: TGTGCCAGCATCAAGGGGTTGCACACCATATATTTT. Translated, it gives CASIKGLHTIYF.

This clonotype was seen at least ten times. The DNA of the CDR3 is TGTGCCAGCAGGGGGACAGGGCGAAAGACCCAGTACTTC. It translates to CASRGTGRKTQYF. The genes are TRBV5-6 and TRBJ2-5; TRBD1 agrees at 9 bases. The ends lost 5 bases at V and 6 bases at J; junction bases unmatched: 5. In germline, CDR1 is SGHDT, CDR2 YYEEEE. This CDR3 has 13 amino acids.

This clonotype was recorded at least ten times. The chain couples TRBV7-9 to TRBJ1-1, with D possibly TRBD1 on 6 matching bases. Germline CDR1 and CDR2: SEHNR and FQNEAQ (reference sequence). The V end was cut by 1 base, the J end by 5 bases, with 8 bases between. The CDR3 sequence is 13 residues long. The CDR3 loop is CASSLEGETEAFF. CDR3 bases: TGTGCCAGCAGCTTAGAGGGGGAGACTGAAGCTTTCTTT.

This clonotype was seen at least ten times. The V and J genes are TRBV4-1 and TRBJ2-7, with a possible D match to TRBD2 (5 bases). V lost 0 bases to trimming and J lost 1 base, with 7 bases between them. The CDR3 totals 14 residues. Germline-derived CDR1 and CDR2 are MGHRA and YSYEKL. The CDR3 here is CASSQDEGSYEQYF. The CDR3, as DNA: TGCGCCAGCAGCCAAGATGAGGGTTCCTACGAGCAGTACTTC.

The V gene is TRBV7-9, the J gene TRBJ1-5, with no clear D. Trimming left V 6 bases short and J 1 base short, with 13 bases between. The CDR3 totals 15 residues. The V gene's germline CDR1 is SEHNR and CDR2 FQNEAQ (reference sequence). The CDR3 DNA is TGTGCCAGCAGGCAAAGTAAGTCCAGCAATCAGCCCCAGCATTTT. As protein: CASRQSKSSNQPQHF.

The chain carries TRBV5-1 and TRBJ2-2, with 7 bases aligning to TRBD1. The V segment lost 3 bases and the J segment 1 base; nucleotides outside the gene matches: 9. This CDR3 has 17 amino acids. Germline values: CDR1 SGHRS, CDR2 YFSETQ. The CDR3 sequence is CASSSIQGQRNTGELFF. In DNA, the CDR3 is TGCGCCAGCAGCTCCATACAGGGGCAAAGGAACACCGGGGAGCTGTTTTTT.

The sample holds many counts of this clonotype. V usage is TRBV21-1 and J usage is TRBJ1-2. TRBV21-1 is assigned pseudogene status. The CDR3 spans 13 residues. The chain's CDR3 is CASSNGGRFGYTF. The DNA of the CDR3 is TGTGCCAGCAGCAATGGCGGACGGTTCGGGTACACCTTC.

The table lists this clonotype with many counts. The chain is built from TRBV7-2 and TRBJ2-7, with D unclear. Germline CDR1 SGHTA, CDR2 FQGNSA. V was cut by 3 bases and J by 1 base, with 4 bases left in between. The CDR3 is made up of 12 amino acids. The CDR3 here is CASSFGSYEQYF. The CDR3 DNA reads TGTGCCAGCAGCTTTGGTTCCTACGAGCAGTACTTC.